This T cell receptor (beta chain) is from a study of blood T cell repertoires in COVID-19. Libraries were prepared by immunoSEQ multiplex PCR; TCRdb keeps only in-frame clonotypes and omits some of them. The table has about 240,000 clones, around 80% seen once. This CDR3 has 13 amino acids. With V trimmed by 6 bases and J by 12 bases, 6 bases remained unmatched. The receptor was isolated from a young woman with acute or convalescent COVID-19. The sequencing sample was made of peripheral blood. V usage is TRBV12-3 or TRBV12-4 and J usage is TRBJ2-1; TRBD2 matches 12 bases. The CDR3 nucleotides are TGTGCCAGCAGGGGCACTAGCGGGGGGTTGCAGTTCTTC. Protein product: CASRGTSGGLQFF.